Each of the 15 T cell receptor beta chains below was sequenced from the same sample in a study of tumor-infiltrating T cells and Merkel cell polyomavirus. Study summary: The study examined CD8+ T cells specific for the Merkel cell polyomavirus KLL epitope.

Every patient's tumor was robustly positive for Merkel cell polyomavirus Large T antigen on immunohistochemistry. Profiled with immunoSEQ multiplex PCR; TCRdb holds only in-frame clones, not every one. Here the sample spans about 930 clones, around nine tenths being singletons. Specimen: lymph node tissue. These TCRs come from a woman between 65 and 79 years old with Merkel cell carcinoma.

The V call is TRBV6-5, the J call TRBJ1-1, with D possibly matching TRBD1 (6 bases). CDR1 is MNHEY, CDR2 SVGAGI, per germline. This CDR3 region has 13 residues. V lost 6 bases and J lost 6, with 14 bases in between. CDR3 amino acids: CASSEGQRPEAFF. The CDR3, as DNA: TGTGCCAGCAGCGAGGGACAACGTCCTGAAGCTTTCTTT.

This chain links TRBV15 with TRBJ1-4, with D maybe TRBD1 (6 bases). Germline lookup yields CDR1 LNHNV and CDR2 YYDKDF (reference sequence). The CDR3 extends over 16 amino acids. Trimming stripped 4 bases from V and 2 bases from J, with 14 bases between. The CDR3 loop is CATSNREFATNEKLFF. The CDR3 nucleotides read TGTGCCACCAGCAACAGGGAATTTGCGACTAATGAAAAACTGTTTTTT.

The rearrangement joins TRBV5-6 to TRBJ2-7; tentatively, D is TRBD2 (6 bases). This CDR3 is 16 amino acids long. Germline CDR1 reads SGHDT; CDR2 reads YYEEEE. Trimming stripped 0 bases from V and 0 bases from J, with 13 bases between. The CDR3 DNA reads TGTGCCAGCAGCTTGGCCTGGACTACCAGCTCCTACGAGCAGTACGTC. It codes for CASSLAWTTSSYEQYV.

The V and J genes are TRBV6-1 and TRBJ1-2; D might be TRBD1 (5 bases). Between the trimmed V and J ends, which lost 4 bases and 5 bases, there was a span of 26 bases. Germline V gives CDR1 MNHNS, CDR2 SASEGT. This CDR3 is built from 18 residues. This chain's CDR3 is CASSGVIRGGAVGYGYTF. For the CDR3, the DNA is TGTGCCAGCAGTGGGGTCATACGCGGGGGAGCCGTCGGGTATGGCTACACCTTC.

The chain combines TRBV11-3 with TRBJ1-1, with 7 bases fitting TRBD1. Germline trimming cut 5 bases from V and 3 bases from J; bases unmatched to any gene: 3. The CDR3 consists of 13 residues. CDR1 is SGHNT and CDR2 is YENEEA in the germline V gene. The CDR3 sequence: CASSGQVYTEAFF. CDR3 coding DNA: TGTGCCAGCAGCGGACAGGTGTACACTGAAGCTTTCTTT.

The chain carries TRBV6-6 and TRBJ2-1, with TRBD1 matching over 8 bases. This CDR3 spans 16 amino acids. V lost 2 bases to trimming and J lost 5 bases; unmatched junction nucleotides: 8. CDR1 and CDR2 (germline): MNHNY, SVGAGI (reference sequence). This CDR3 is CASSYPGTGLDNEQFF. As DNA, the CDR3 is TGTGCCAGCAGTTACCCCGGGACAGGATTGGACAATGAGCAGTTCTTC.

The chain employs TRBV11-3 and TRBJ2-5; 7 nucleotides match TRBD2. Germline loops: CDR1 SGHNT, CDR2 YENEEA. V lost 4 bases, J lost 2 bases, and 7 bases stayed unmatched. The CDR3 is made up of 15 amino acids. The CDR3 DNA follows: TGTGCCAGCAGCTCCGGGGGAGGGGAACAAGAGACCCAGTACTTC. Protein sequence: CASSSGGGEQETQYF. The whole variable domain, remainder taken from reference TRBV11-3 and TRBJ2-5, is EAGVVQSPRYKIIEKKQPVAFWCNPISGHNTLYWYLQNLGQGPELLIRYENEEAVDDSQLPKDRFSAERLKGVDSTLKIQPAELGDSAVYLCASSSGGGEQETQYFGPGTRLLVL.

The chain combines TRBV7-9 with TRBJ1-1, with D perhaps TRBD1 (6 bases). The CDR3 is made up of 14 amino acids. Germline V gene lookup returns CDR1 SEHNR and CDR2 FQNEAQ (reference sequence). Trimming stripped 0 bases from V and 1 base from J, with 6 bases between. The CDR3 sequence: CASSLAGGNTEAFF. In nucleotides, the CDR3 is TGTGCCAGCAGCTTAGCAGGGGGGAACACTGAAGCTTTCTTT.

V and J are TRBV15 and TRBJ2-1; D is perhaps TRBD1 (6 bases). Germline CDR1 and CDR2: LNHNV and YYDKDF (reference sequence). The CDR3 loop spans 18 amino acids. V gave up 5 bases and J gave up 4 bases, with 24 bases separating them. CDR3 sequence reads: CATSDRTLPGAHYNEQFF. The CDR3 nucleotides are TGTGCCACCAGCGATCGAACCCTACCAGGGGCGCATTACAATGAGCAGTTCTTC.

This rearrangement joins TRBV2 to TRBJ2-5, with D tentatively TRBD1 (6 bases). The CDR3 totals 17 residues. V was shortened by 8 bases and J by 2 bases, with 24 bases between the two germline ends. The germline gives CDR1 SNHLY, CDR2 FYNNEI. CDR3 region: CASRRDNPTGKQETQYF. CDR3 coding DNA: TGTGCCAGCCGACGGGACAACCCGACGGGGAAACAAGAGACCCAGTACTTC. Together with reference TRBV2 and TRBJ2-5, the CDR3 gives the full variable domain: EPEVTQTPSHQVTQMGQEVILRCVPISNHLYFYWYRQILGQKVEFLVSFYNNEISEKSEIFDDQFSVERPDGSNFTLKIRSTKLEDSAMYFCASRRDNPTGKQETQYFGPGTRLLVL.

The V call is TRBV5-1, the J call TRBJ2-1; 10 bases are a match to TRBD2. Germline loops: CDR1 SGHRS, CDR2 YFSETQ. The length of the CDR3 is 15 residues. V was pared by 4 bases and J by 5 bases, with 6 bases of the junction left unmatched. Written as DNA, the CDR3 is TGCGCCAGCAGCCAAAGCGGGAGGGCCGACAATGAGCAGTTCTTC. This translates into CASSQSGRADNEQFF.

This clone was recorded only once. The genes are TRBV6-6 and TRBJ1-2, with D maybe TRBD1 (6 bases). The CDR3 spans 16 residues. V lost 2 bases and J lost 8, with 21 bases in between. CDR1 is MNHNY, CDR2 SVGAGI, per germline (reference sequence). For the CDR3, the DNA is TGTGCCAGCAGTTACGGGCACAGGGTATTGAGTACAGGCTACACCTTC. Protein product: CASSYGHRVLSTGYTF.

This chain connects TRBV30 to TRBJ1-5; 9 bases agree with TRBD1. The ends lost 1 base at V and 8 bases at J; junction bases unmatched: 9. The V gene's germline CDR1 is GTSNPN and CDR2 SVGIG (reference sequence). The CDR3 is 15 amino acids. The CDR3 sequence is CAWSGGTGLFEPQHF. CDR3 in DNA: TGTGCCTGGAGTGGGGGGACAGGGCTTTTTGAGCCCCAGCATTTT. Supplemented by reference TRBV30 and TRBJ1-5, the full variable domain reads SQTIHQWPATLVQPVGSPLSLECTVEGTSNPNLYWYRQAAGRGLQLLFYSVGIGQISSEVPQNLSASRPQDRQFILSSKKLLLSDSGFYLCAWSGGTGLFEPQHFGDGTRLSIL.

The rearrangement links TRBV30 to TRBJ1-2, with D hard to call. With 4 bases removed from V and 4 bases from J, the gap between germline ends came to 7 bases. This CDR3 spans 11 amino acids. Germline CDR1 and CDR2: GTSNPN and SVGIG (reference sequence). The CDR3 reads CAWTSFYGYTF. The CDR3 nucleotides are TGTGCCTGGACTTCCTTCTATGGCTACACCTTC.

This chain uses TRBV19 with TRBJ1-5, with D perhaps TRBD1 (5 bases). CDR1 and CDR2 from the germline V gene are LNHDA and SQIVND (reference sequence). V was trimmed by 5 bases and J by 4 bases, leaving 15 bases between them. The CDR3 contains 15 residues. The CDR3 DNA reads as TGTGCCAGTAGTGCCGAAGGGGAAGGTAATCAGCCCCAGCATTTT. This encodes CASSAEGEGNQPQHF.